The next 5 T cell receptor beta chains were all read from a single sample in a study of blood T cells in healthy people across ages. The second PCR ran roughly 7 to 12 cycles with a sample-barcoded 5' primer and J-beta primers. TCRdb ran MiXCR on the 5' RACE reads and lists one entry per CDR3 protein. The sample contains around 800,000 distinct CDR3 sequences, roughly 50% of which appear only once. Sequencing used blood. The source is an elderly man in good health.

This clonotype was recorded a few times. This CDR3 reads CASKGEGRKDEQYF. In DNA, the CDR3 is TGTGCCAGCAAAGGGGAAGGGCGGAAGGACGAGCAGTACTTC. The chain joins TRBV2 to TRBJ2-4, with a weak D call TRBD1 (5 bases). The J call is doubtful: the DNA matches TRBJ2-7 better. Germline CDR1 is SNHLY and CDR2 is FYNNEI. The CDR3 has 14 residues.

This chain connects TRBV20-1 to TRBJ1-1; D not certain. Germline assignment: CDR1 DFQATT and CDR2 SNEGSKA (reference sequence). The CDR3 covers 12 residues. V shed 4 bases and J shed 2 bases, with 8 bases lying between them. Here the CDR3 DNA reads TGCAGTGCTAAACAGCCTAACACTGAAGCTTTCTTT. This gives the protein CSAKQPNTEAFF.

The chain recombines TRBV6-2 or TRBV6-3 with TRBJ2-1; the D is unclear. This CDR3 has 15 residues. Between the trimmed V and J ends, which lost 4 bases and 5 bases, there was a span of 15 bases. The V gene's germline CDR1 is MNHEY and CDR2 SVGEGT. CDR3 coding DNA: TGTGCCAGCAGTTCCGCCCGCGGAGTGCACAATGAGCAGTTCTTC. Its translation: CASSSARGVHNEQFF.

The V gene is TRBV3-1, the J gene TRBJ2-1, with D unclear. This CDR3 is built from 15 residues. Germline values: CDR1 LGHDT, CDR2 YNNKEL (reference sequence). Trimming left V 1 base short and J 5 bases short, with 12 bases between. Here the CDR3 DNA reads TGTGCCAGCAGCCAAGGGAGCGCTTCAAACAATGAGCAGTTCTTC. Translation: CASSQGSASNNEQFF.

Concerning this clonotype: A read error may account for a junction end that differs from germline. This chain links TRBV7-2 with TRBJ2-5, with D tentatively TRBD2 (5 bases). CDR3 length: 14 amino acids. Per the germline V gene, CDR1 is SGHTA and CDR2 is FQGNSA. The CDR3 here is CASTLARTGETQYF. In DNA, the CDR3 is TGTGCCAGCACCTTAGCGCGGACGGGGGAGACCCAGTACTTC.